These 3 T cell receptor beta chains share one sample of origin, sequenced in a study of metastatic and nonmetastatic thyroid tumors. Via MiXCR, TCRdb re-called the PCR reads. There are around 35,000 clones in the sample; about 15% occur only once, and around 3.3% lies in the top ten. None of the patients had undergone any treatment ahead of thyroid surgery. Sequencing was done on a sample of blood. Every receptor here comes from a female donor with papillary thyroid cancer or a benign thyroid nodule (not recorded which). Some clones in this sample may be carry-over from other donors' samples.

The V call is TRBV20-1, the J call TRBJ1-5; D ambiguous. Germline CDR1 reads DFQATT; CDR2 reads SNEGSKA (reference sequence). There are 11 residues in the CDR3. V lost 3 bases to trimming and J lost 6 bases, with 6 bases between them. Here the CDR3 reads CSARSGQPQHF. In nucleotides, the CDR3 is TGCAGTGCTAGGTCGGGTCAGCCCCAGCATTTT.

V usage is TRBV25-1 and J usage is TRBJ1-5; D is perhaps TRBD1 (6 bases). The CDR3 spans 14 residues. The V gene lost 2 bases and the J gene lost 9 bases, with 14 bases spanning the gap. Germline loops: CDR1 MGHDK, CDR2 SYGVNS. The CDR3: CASSEGQTFWPQHF. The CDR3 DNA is TGTGCCAGCAGTGAAGGACAGACATTCTGGCCCCAGCATTTT.

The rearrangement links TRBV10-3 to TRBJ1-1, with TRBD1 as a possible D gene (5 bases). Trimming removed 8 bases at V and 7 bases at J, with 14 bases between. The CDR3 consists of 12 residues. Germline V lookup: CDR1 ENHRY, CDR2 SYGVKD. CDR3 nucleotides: TGTGCCATCTCCCCAGGGTGCTTTGAAGCTTTCTTT. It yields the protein CAISPGCFEAFF.